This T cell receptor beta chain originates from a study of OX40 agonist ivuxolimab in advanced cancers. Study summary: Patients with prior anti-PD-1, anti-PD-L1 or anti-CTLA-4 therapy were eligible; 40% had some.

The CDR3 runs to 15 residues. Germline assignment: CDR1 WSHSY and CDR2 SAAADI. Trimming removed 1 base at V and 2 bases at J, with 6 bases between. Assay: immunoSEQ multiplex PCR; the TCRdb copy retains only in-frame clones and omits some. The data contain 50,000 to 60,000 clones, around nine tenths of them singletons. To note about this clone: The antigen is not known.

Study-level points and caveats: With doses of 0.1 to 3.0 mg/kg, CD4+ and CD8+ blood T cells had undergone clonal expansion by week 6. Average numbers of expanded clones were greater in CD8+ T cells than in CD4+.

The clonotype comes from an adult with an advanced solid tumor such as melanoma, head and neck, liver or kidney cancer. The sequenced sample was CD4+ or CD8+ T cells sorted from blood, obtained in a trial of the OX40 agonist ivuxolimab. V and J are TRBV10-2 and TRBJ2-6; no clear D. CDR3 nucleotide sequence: TGCGCCAGCAGTGAGTTGCCTCCTGGGGCCAACGTCCTGACTTTC. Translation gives CASSELPPGANVLTF.